A selection of T cell receptor beta chains follows, all from one sample in a study of T cell repertoires in cytomegalovirus infection. No antigen has been identified for these receptors. One entry per CDR3 protein, called by TCRdb with MiXCR from the reads. The repertoire holds 60,000 to 80,000 distinct CDR3 sequences, with 20% to 25% as singletons. The sequenced sample was CD8+ T cells from cultured PBMCs, obtained from culture after CMV antigen stimulation. The receptor set was obtained from a human donor in good health (CMV status not recorded). Some clones in this sample may be carry-over from other donors' samples. CDR3s include the opening cysteine and the closing phenylalanine or tryptophan. The D gene is left open where the match is weak. The size field is filled for only some rows; it gives once, few, many or a size class.

abundance: NA; v_gene: TRBV20-1; j_gene: TRBJ1-5; d_gene: TRBD1; CDR3nt: TGCAGTTCCCGGGACAGGGGATTAAATCAGCCCCAGCATTTT; CDR3aa: CSSRDRGLNQPQHF
abundance: NA; v_gene: TRBV4-1; j_gene: TRBJ1-1; d_gene: NA; CDR3nt: TGCGCCAGCAGCCAGAACATGAACACTGAAGCTTTCTTT; CDR3aa: CASSQNMNTEAFF
abundance: NA; v_gene: TRBV27; j_gene: TRBJ2-7; d_gene: NA; CDR3nt: TGTGCCAGCAGTTTTGGGGCAGGGCCCCCCTACGAGCAGTACTTC; CDR3aa: CASSFGAGPPYEQYF
abundance: NA; v_gene: TRBV6-2/TRBV6-3; j_gene: TRBJ2-1; d_gene: NA; CDR3nt: TGTGCCAGTAAGAAAGGACTGGATAACAATGAGCAGTTCTTC; CDR3aa: CASKKGLDNNEQFF
abundance: NA; v_gene: TRBV7-8; j_gene: TRBJ2-2; d_gene: TRBD1; CDR3nt: TGTGCCAGCAGCCGGGGACAGTCATCCGGGGAGCTGTTTTTT; CDR3aa: CASSRGQSSGELFF
abundance: NA; v_gene: TRBV7-9; j_gene: TRBJ2-7; d_gene: NA; CDR3nt: TGTGCCAGCAGCTTACCGGTGAGCTCCTACGAGCAGTACTTC; CDR3aa: CASSLPVSSYEQYF
abundance: few; v_gene: TRBV7-8; j_gene: TRBJ1-1; d_gene: NA; CDR3nt: TGTGCCAGCAGCCCAACTGGAGGGGCATACACTGAAGCTTTCTTT; CDR3aa: CASSPTGGAYTEAFF
abundance: few; v_gene: TRBV19; j_gene: TRBJ2-7; d_gene: TRBD1; CDR3nt: TGTGCCAGTAGTGCGGGACAGGACTACGAGCAGTACTTC; CDR3aa: CASSAGQDYEQYF
abundance: few; v_gene: TRBV14; j_gene: TRBJ2-1; d_gene: NA; CDR3nt: TGTGCCAGCAGCCCCCAACAAGCGGATGAGCAGTTCTTC; CDR3aa: CASSPQQADEQFF
abundance: few; v_gene: TRBV14; j_gene: TRBJ2-3; d_gene: NA; CDR3nt: TGTGCCAGCAGCGTCACAGGGCTTGCGCAGTATTTT; CDR3aa: CASSVTGLAQYF
abundance: NA; v_gene: TRBV7-2; j_gene: TRBJ2-7; d_gene: TRBD1; CDR3nt: TGTGCCAGCAGCTTATACAGGGGTGATTACGAGCAGTACTTC; CDR3aa: CASSLYRGDYEQYF
abundance: NA; v_gene: TRBV2; j_gene: TRBJ2-3; d_gene: NA; CDR3nt: TGTGCCAGCAGTGAACTCCCCCTGAGTACGCAGTATTTT; CDR3aa: CASSELPLSTQYF
abundance: NA; v_gene: TRBV28; j_gene: TRBJ2-1; d_gene: TRBD2; CDR3nt: TGTGCCAGCAGTAGCCCCGGGGGGGGGAAAAATGAGCAGTTCTTC; CDR3aa: CASSSPGGGKNEQFF
abundance: few; v_gene: TRBV25-1; j_gene: TRBJ2-7; d_gene: TRBD1; CDR3nt: TGTGCCAGCAGTTGGACAGGGGGCCGTTCCTACGAGCAGTACTTC; CDR3aa: CASSWTGGRSYEQYF
abundance: few; v_gene: TRBV12-3/TRBV12-4; j_gene: TRBJ2-3; d_gene: NA; CDR3nt: TGTGCCAGCAAGGGGTCGGATACGCAGTATTTT; CDR3aa: CASKGSDTQYF
abundance: NA; v_gene: TRBV4-1; j_gene: TRBJ2-5; d_gene: NA; CDR3nt: TGCGCCAGCAGCCAAGATGGGACTCCGTACCAAGAGACCCAGTACTTC; CDR3aa: CASSQDGTPYQETQYF
abundance: NA; v_gene: TRBV7-3; j_gene: TRBJ1-2; d_gene: NA; CDR3nt: TGTGCCAGCGCGACCACGTCCAATGGCTACACCTTC; CDR3aa: CASATTSNGYTF
abundance: NA; v_gene: TRBV7-8; j_gene: TRBJ2-1; d_gene: TRBD2; CDR3nt: TGTGCCAGCAGCTTAACGGCTAGCGGGGGACCCTACAATGAGCAGTTCTTC; CDR3aa: CASSLTASGGPYNEQFF
abundance: many; v_gene: TRBV9; j_gene: TRBJ1-1; d_gene: TRBD1; CDR3nt: TGTGCCAGCAGCGTAGCGGGGGACAGGCAGAACACTGAAGCTTTCTTT; CDR3aa: CASSVAGDRQNTEAFF
abundance: NA; v_gene: TRBV28; j_gene: TRBJ2-1; d_gene: NA; CDR3nt: TGTGCCAGCAGTTTATCGTCACGGTCTCAGAATGAGCAGTTCTTC; CDR3aa: CASSLSSRSQNEQFF
abundance: few; v_gene: TRBV7-9; j_gene: TRBJ2-3; d_gene: TRBD1; CDR3nt: TGTGCCAGCAGCGGGGCACCGGACAGGCGTAGCACAGATACGCAGTATTTT; CDR3aa: CASSGAPDRRSTDTQYF
abundance: NA; v_gene: TRBV7-2; j_gene: TRBJ1-5; d_gene: NA; CDR3nt: TGTGCCAGCAGCTTAGCGGGGGCTGTTAATCAGCCCCAGCATTTT; CDR3aa: CASSLAGAVNQPQHF
abundance: many; v_gene: TRBV7-8; j_gene: TRBJ2-5; d_gene: NA; CDR3nt: TGTGCCAGCAGCCCTCGGGTTGGCCTCCAAGAGACCCAGTACTTC; CDR3aa: CASSPRVGLQETQYF
abundance: few; v_gene: TRBV6-2/TRBV6-3; j_gene: TRBJ1-1; d_gene: NA; CDR3nt: TGTGCCAGCAGCCGGGACACTTACACTGAAGCTTTCTTT; CDR3aa: CASSRDTYTEAFF
abundance: NA; v_gene: TRBV20-1; j_gene: TRBJ2-1; d_gene: TRBD1; CDR3nt: TGCAGTGCTGGGGCAGGGGGTAAAAGGGGAAATGAGCAGTTCTTC; CDR3aa: CSAGAGGKRGNEQFF
abundance: many; v_gene: TRBV12-3/TRBV12-4; j_gene: TRBJ1-4; d_gene: NA; CDR3nt: TGTGCCAGCAAAACACCGGGGGATAATGAAAAACTGTTTTTT; CDR3aa: CASKTPGDNEKLFF
abundance: once; v_gene: TRBV29-1; j_gene: TRBJ1-1; d_gene: NA; CDR3nt: TGCAGCGTTGACCCTAGGCTAAAGAACACTGAAGCTTTCTTT; CDR3aa: CSVDPRLKNTEAFF
abundance: NA; v_gene: TRBV6-2/TRBV6-3; j_gene: TRBJ2-2; d_gene: TRBD2; CDR3nt: TGTGCCAGCAGTCACGGGACTAGCGGGAACACCGGGGAGCTGTTTTTT; CDR3aa: CASSHGTSGNTGELFF
abundance: NA; v_gene: TRBV27; j_gene: TRBJ1-2; d_gene: NA; CDR3nt: TGTGCCAGCAGTTTATCGGGTTCTTTTGGCTACACCTTC; CDR3aa: CASSLSGSFGYTF
abundance: few; v_gene: TRBV12-5; j_gene: TRBJ2-7; d_gene: NA; CDR3nt: TGTGCTAGTGTTCCGGGGCACTCCTACGAGCAGTACTTC; CDR3aa: CASVPGHSYEQYF
abundance: few; v_gene: TRBV7-6; j_gene: TRBJ2-1; d_gene: NA; CDR3nt: TGTGCCAGCACCCCCCAGGGGGGGCACTCCTACAATGGGCAGTTCTTC; CDR3aa: CASTPQGGHSYNGQFF
abundance: few; v_gene: TRBV7-8; j_gene: TRBJ1-2; d_gene: NA; CDR3nt: TGTGCCAGCAGCACCGGACAGAACTATGGCTACACCTTC; CDR3aa: CASSTGQNYGYTF
abundance: NA; v_gene: TRBV7-2; j_gene: TRBJ2-1; d_gene: TRBD2; CDR3nt: TGTGCCAGCAGCACCGGGAGCGGGAGGGCCTCCAATGAGCAGTTCTTC; CDR3aa: CASSTGSGRASNEQFF
abundance: NA; v_gene: TRBV4-3; j_gene: TRBJ1-1; d_gene: NA; CDR3nt: TGCGCCAGCAGCCAAGCCGTGGTGGGGTCCACTGAAGCTTTCTTT; CDR3aa: CASSQAVVGSTEAFF
abundance: NA; v_gene: TRBV27; j_gene: TRBJ2-1; d_gene: NA; CDR3nt: TGTGCCAGCAGTTTAGGGGGACCCCCAAACAATGAGCAGTTCTTC; CDR3aa: CASSLGGPPNNEQFF
abundance: few; v_gene: TRBV7-2; j_gene: TRBJ2-7; d_gene: NA; CDR3nt: TGTGCCAGCAGCTTAGTATTATCCTACGAGCAGTACTTC; CDR3aa: CASSLVLSYEQYF
abundance: few; v_gene: TRBV28; j_gene: TRBJ2-3; d_gene: TRBD1; CDR3nt: TGTGCCAGCAGCAAGGGACAGTCTGCCACAGATACGCAGTATTTT; CDR3aa: CASSKGQSATDTQYF
abundance: few; v_gene: TRBV4-3; j_gene: TRBJ2-7; d_gene: TRBD2; CDR3nt: TGCGCCAGCAGCCAAGACCGGACTAGCGGGGGTCAACGCTCCTACGAGCAGTACTTC; CDR3aa: CASSQDRTSGGQRSYEQYF
abundance: few; v_gene: TRBV24-1; j_gene: TRBJ2-1; d_gene: NA; CDR3nt: TGTGCCACCAGTGACCCCGGACATCGAGGTGAGCAGTTCTTC; CDR3aa: CATSDPGHRGEQFF
abundance: NA; v_gene: TRBV18; j_gene: TRBJ1-5; d_gene: TRBD1; CDR3nt: TGTGCCAGCTCACCCAGAATGGGACAGGGTAGTCAGCCCCAGCATTTT; CDR3aa: CASSPRMGQGSQPQHF
abundance: NA; v_gene: TRBV7-9; j_gene: TRBJ1-3; d_gene: NA; CDR3nt: TGTGCCAGCAGCCCTAAGAGCTATCACACCATATATTTT; CDR3aa: CASSPKSYHTIYF
abundance: few; v_gene: TRBV14; j_gene: TRBJ1-1; d_gene: NA; CDR3nt: TGTGCCAGCAGCCAAGATGGCAGAGCGAACACTGAAGCTTTCTTT; CDR3aa: CASSQDGRANTEAFF
abundance: NA; v_gene: TRBV6-6; j_gene: TRBJ1-5; d_gene: TRBD1; CDR3nt: TGTGCCAGCCATCGGGGGACAGCCTTACAGCCCCAGCATTTT; CDR3aa: CASHRGTALQPQHF
abundance: many; v_gene: TRBV7-6; j_gene: TRBJ2-7; d_gene: TRBD1; CDR3nt: TGTGCCAGCAGCTCATCGGACAGGGAGAGTTACGAGCAGTACTTC; CDR3aa: CASSSSDRESYEQYF
abundance: NA; v_gene: TRBV7-9; j_gene: TRBJ1-4; d_gene: NA; CDR3nt: TGTGCCAGCAGCCCACCGCACGGAAATGAAAAACTGTTTTTT; CDR3aa: CASSPPHGNEKLFF
abundance: NA; v_gene: TRBV12-3/TRBV12-4; j_gene: TRBJ1-2; d_gene: NA; CDR3nt: TGTGCCAGCAGGCAACATAGTAACTATGGCTACACCTTC; CDR3aa: CASRQHSNYGYTF
abundance: NA; v_gene: TRBV4-1; j_gene: TRBJ1-6; d_gene: NA; CDR3nt: TGCGCCAGCAGCCAAGATCCCCTGGATTCACCCCTCCACTTT; CDR3aa: CASSQDPLDSPLHF
abundance: few; v_gene: TRBV7-2; j_gene: TRBJ2-6; d_gene: NA; CDR3nt: TGTGCCAGCAGCTTAGCGCCGGAAAGGGAAGGGGCCAACGTCCTGACTTTC; CDR3aa: CASSLAPEREGANVLTF